The 28 T cell receptor beta chains listed next were all sequenced from one sample in a study of T cell responses to AZD1222 COVID-19 vaccine. This table comes from immunoSEQ multiplex PCR, and its TCRdb copy is limited to in-frame clones, with some not included. This table has approximately 71,000 clones, more than 70% appearing once. The sample here was peripheral blood, taken on day 0 of AZD1222 vaccination. These receptors were obtained from an adult in good health.

This clone was seen a handful of times. The chain recombines TRBV28 with TRBJ1-6; 7 positions agree with TRBD1. With 4 bases clipped from V and 7 bases from J, the junction kept 7 bases outside the gene matches. The CDR3 runs to 15 residues. Germline assignment: CDR1 MDHEN and CDR2 SYDVKM. The CDR3 loop reads CASSSQGPKNSPLHF. The CDR3 DNA follows: TGTGCCAGCAGTTCACAGGGGCCGAAAAATTCACCCCTCCACTTT.

DNA for the CDR3: TGTGCCAGCAGTTTAGGGACAGGGGGCAATCAGCCCCAGCATTTT. Its protein product is CASSLGTGGNQPQHF. V gene TRBV27 combines with J gene TRBJ1-5; 10 bases match TRBD1. The CDR3 runs 15 residues. Per germline, CDR1 MNHEY and CDR2 SMNVEV (reference sequence). V lost 2 bases to trimming and J lost 2 bases; unmatched junction nucleotides: 0.

The chain recombines TRBV4-1 with TRBJ2-2; 10 positions match TRBD2. Germline V lookup: CDR1 MGHRA, CDR2 YSYEKL. The CDR3 length is 16 residues. V lost 1 base and J lost 8; bases outside the gene matches: 7. CDR3 residues: CASSQGPSGRSGELFF. CDR3 nucleotides: TGCGCCAGCAGCCAAGGGCCTAGCGGGAGATCTGGGGAGCTGTTTTTT.

The V and J genes are TRBV6-5 and TRBJ1-1; D is perhaps TRBD1 (5 bases). Germline CDR1 is MNHEY and CDR2 is SVGAGI. The V end was cut by 5 bases, the J end by 4 bases, with 14 bases between. This CDR3 spans 14 amino acids. The chain's CDR3 is CASSTTARGTEAFF. The CDR3 region has the DNA TGTGCCAGCAGTACGACAGCCCGGGGCACTGAAGCTTTCTTT.

This clone was observed a handful of times. This rearrangement joins TRBV6-5 to TRBJ1-2, with 7 positions matching TRBD1. The CDR3 totals 13 residues. Per germline, CDR1 MNHEY and CDR2 SVGAGI. V was pared by 6 bases and J by 8 bases, with 9 bases of the junction left unmatched. The CDR3 DNA sequence: TGTGCCAGCAGGGAGGGGGCGCTTGGGGGCTACACCTTC. Translating it yields CASREGALGGYTF.

J is TRBJ2-5 and V is TRBV18; the D is unclear. Germline V gives CDR1 KGHSH, CDR2 LQKENI. The germline V and J ends were trimmed by 5 bases and 1 base, with 2 bases remaining between them. This CDR3 region has 11 residues. The DNA for the CDR3 is TGTGCCAGCTCATCCCAAGAGACCCAGTACTTC. Translating gives CASSSQETQYF.

The chain has TRBV6-2 or TRBV6-3 and TRBJ1-1, with D maybe TRBD1 (5 bases). Germline CDR1 reads MNHEY; CDR2 reads SVGEGT. CDR3 size: 17 residues. V lost 6 bases, J lost 2 bases, and 22 bases lay in between. The CDR3 sequence: CASSDPGGTRYNTEAFF. CDR3 bases: TGTGCCAGCAGCGACCCTGGGGGGACGCGTTATAACACTGAAGCTTTCTTT.

This chain links TRBV5-4 with TRBJ2-7; D not certain. This CDR3 is built from 12 residues. Germline V lookup: CDR1 SGHNT, CDR2 YYREEE (reference sequence). Trimming stripped 2 bases from V and 2 bases from J, with 5 bases between. This CDR3 reads CASSFGPYEQYF. The CDR3 DNA sequence: TGTGCCAGCAGCTTCGGGCCCTACGAGCAGTACTTC.

The gene calls are TRBV27 and TRBJ2-2, with unresolved D. The germline gives CDR1 MNHEY, CDR2 SMNVEV (reference sequence). V was pared by 4 bases and J by 0 bases, with 12 bases between. The CDR3 consists of 16 residues. CDR3 sequence: CASSSTFVTNTGELFF. The CDR3 DNA follows: TGTGCCAGCAGTTCGACTTTCGTCACGAACACCGGGGAGCTGTTTTTT.

In its sample, this clone was seen once. The chain links TRBV7-2 to TRBJ1-1; no firm D call. The germline V and J ends were trimmed by 5 bases and 1 base, with 11 bases remaining between them. The germline gives CDR1 SGHTA, CDR2 FQGNSA. CDR3 length equals 14 residues. The CDR3 sequence: CASSLGRKNTEAFF. CDR3 in DNA: TGTGCCAGCAGCCTCGGACGGAAGAACACTGAAGCTTTCTTT.

The chain links TRBV20-1 to TRBJ1-1; 7 bases are shared with TRBD1. Per the germline V gene, CDR1 is DFQATT and CDR2 is SNEGSKA (reference sequence). This CDR3 contains 13 residues. The V gene end was trimmed by 3 bases and the J gene end by 11 bases; junction bases not matched to a gene: 12. CDR3 DNA sequence: TGCAGTGCTAGTGACGGGGCGACAGGGCTGGCTTTCTTT. Protein: CSASDGATGLAFF.

This clone appeared a single time. CDR3 nucleotide sequence: TGCAGCCTCAGGGGTACTAGCGGGAGATACAATGAGCAGTTCTTC. Amino acid sequence: CSLRGTSGRYNEQFF. This chain joins TRBV29-1 and TRBJ2-1, with 11 bases identical to TRBD2. The V segment lost 8 bases and the J segment 4 bases; nucleotides outside the gene matches: 10. The CDR3 sequence is 15 residues long. Germline V lookup: CDR1 SQVTM, CDR2 ANQGSEA.

This clone showed up just once. This rearrangement joins TRBV5-1 to TRBJ2-7; D unresolved. With 0 bases removed from V and 2 bases from J, the gap between germline ends came to 9 bases. The CDR3 sequence is 14 residues long. Germline V CDR1 and CDR2: SGHRS, YFSETQ. In DNA form, the CDR3 reads TGCGCCAGCAGCTTGGTTGTGGCCCCCTACGAGCAGTACTTC. Its protein product is CASSLVVAPYEQYF.

The chain uses TRBV12-3 or TRBV12-4 and TRBJ2-7, with D possibly TRBD2 on 5 matching bases. V lost 6 bases and J lost 1, with 7 bases in between. The CDR3 loop spans 12 amino acids. The CDR3 DNA reads TGTGCCAGCAGGCGGGCGTCCTACGAGCAGTACTTC. Translating it yields CASRRASYEQYF.

The genes are TRBV7-2 and TRBJ1-5, with D perhaps TRBD1 (6 bases). CDR3 length equals 17 residues. The V gene's germline CDR1 is SGHTA and CDR2 FQGNSA. Trimming left V 3 bases short and J 0 bases short, with 15 bases between. The CDR3 spells CASSFQGGLNSNQPQHF. The CDR3 nucleotides read TGTGCCAGCAGCTTCCAAGGGGGACTTAATAGCAATCAGCCCCAGCATTTT. Full variable domain (outside the CDR3, taken from reference TRBV7-2 and TRBJ1-5): GAGVSQSPSNKVTEKGKDVELRCDPISGHTALYWYRQSLGQGLEFLIYFQGNSAPDKSGLPSDRFSAERTGGSVSTLTIQRTQQEDSAVYLCASSFQGGLNSNQPQHFGDGTRLSIL.

The rearrangement joins TRBV6-4 to TRBJ2-1; no clear D gene. V was trimmed by 2 bases and J by 0 bases, leaving 8 bases between them. CDR1 MRHNA and CDR2 SNTAGT come from the germline V gene. The CDR3 consists of 15 residues. Here the CDR3 reads CASSDEDSSYNEQFF. CDR3 DNA: TGTGCCAGCAGTGACGAGGATTCCTCCTACAATGAGCAGTTCTTC.

The chain combines TRBV10-3 with TRBJ2-1; tentative D call: TRBD2 (5 bases). The germline CDR1 and CDR2 sequences are ENHRY and SYGVKD. Trimming shortened V by 6 bases and J by 2 bases, and 11 bases separated the two germline ends. CDR3 length: 14 amino acids. The CDR3 DNA is TGTGCCATCAGGGAAAGCGGCCCCTACAATGAGCAGTTCTTC. Translated, it gives CAIRESGPYNEQFF.

In this sample, this clone turned up once. This chain connects TRBV5-5 to TRBJ2-7; D remains ambiguous. CDR1 SGHKS and CDR2 YYEKEE come from the germline V gene (reference sequence). The V and J ends lost 0 bases and 5 bases respectively, with 6 bases between them. CDR3 size: 12 residues. The CDR3 region is CASSLAENEQYF. CDR3 DNA sequence: TGTGCCAGCAGCTTGGCCGAGAACGAGCAGTACTTC.

V gene TRBV14 combines with J gene TRBJ2-2; the D is unclear. Per the germline V gene, CDR1 is SGHDN and CDR2 is FVKESK. Trimming stripped 4 bases from V and 7 bases from J, with 10 bases between. The CDR3 covers 13 residues. The CDR3: CASSRQTYGELFF. The CDR3, as DNA: TGTGCCAGCAGCCGACAAACTTACGGGGAGCTGTTTTTT.

The chain recombines TRBV5-1 with TRBJ2-5; D remains ambiguous. Germline V gene data show CDR1 as SGHRS and CDR2 as YFSETQ. CDR3 length: 13 residues. The V end lost 0 bases, the J end lost 3 bases, and 6 bases lay between the germline ends. The CDR3 reads CASSLANKETQYF. As DNA, the CDR3 is TGCGCCAGCAGCTTGGCAAACAAAGAGACCCAGTACTTC.

This clone was counted only a few times. J is TRBJ2-1 and V is TRBV24-1, with D perhaps matching TRBD2 (6 bases). Germline V gene sequence: CDR1 KGHDR, CDR2 SFDVKD. The CDR3 has 13 residues. Trimming stripped 7 bases from V and 6 bases from J, with 12 bases between. CDR3: CATSQSAGNEQFF. The CDR3 DNA reads as TGTGCCACCAGCCAATCAGCGGGCAATGAGCAGTTCTTC.

This rearrangement joins TRBV28 to TRBJ1-6; 7 positions match TRBD1. The V and J ends lost 2 bases and 7 bases, in that order; junction bases with no gene match: 5. The CDR3 runs to 15 residues. Germline V gene data show CDR1 as MDHEN and CDR2 as SYDVKM. In nucleotides, the CDR3 is TGTGCCAGCAGTTTAACGGGACAGACAAATTCACCCCTCCACTTT. Protein product: CASSLTGQTNSPLHF.

This rearrangement joins TRBV12-3 or TRBV12-4 to TRBJ1-5; the D is unclear. The CDR3 is made up of 12 amino acids. Trimming removed 1 base at V and 7 bases at J, with 5 bases between. The chain's CDR3 is CASSLEGQPQHF. In DNA, the CDR3 is TGTGCCAGCAGTTTAGAGGGCCAGCCCCAGCATTTT.

This clone appeared once. The chain links TRBV20-1 to TRBJ2-5; D is unclear. The CDR3 totals 10 residues. Germline V gene sequence: CDR1 DFQATT, CDR2 SNEGSKA (reference sequence). The CDR3 DNA reads TGCACTGCAGGACAAGAGACCCAGTACTTC. It is translated as CTAGQETQYF.

The V gene is TRBV5-1, the J gene TRBJ2-7, with 9 bases identical to TRBD2. The V segment lost 2 bases and the J segment 2 bases; nucleotides outside the gene matches: 8. The germline gives CDR1 SGHRS, CDR2 YFSETQ. The CDR3 is made up of 16 amino acids. CDR3 DNA: TGCGCCAGCAGCTTAGCAGCGGGAGGCGACGCCTACGAGCAGTACTTC. Residues: CASSLAAGGDAYEQYF.

This sequence joins TRBV19 and TRBJ1-1, with D possibly TRBD1 on 6 matching bases. This CDR3 spans 14 amino acids. Germline V gene sequence: CDR1 LNHDA, CDR2 SQIVND (reference sequence). V gave up 4 bases and J gave up 3 bases, with 12 bases separating them. The CDR3 here is CASSTTGSDTEAFF. The CDR3 coding sequence is TGTGCCAGTAGTACCACAGGGAGTGACACTGAAGCTTTCTTT.

The CDR3 sequence: CASSQAPTRPYNEKLFF. CDR3 coding DNA: TGCGCCAGCAGCCAAGCCCCGACGCGACCTTATAATGAAAAACTGTTTTTT. The J gene is TRBJ1-4, the V gene TRBV4-1; D unresolved. CDR3 size: 17 residues. CDR1 is MGHRA, CDR2 YSYEKL, per germline. Trimming removed 1 base from V and 4 bases from J, with 16 bases in between.

This clone was detected only once. The rearrangement links TRBV10-2 to TRBJ1-1, with D possibly matching TRBD1 (5 bases). The germline gives CDR1 WSHSY, CDR2 SAAADI. Deletions cut 10 bases from V and 1 base from J, with 13 bases between. This CDR3 has 13 amino acids. The CDR3 spells CATLGTRNTEAFF. The CDR3 DNA is TGCGCCACCTTGGGGACGAGGAACACTGAAGCTTTCTTT.